The sequence of this TCR beta chain was determined in a study of blood T cell repertoires in COVID-19. The overall study: Acute and convalescent COVID-19 samples came from the United States, Italy and Spain.

The length of the CDR3 is 13 residues. The germline V gene encodes CDR1 KGHSH and CDR2 LQKENI. V was shortened by 6 bases and J by 3 bases, with 8 bases between the two germline ends. In the study's own analysis: Nucleated cell number was recorded as an estimate derived from reference gene primer amplification. Data came from immunoSEQ multiplex PCR; TCRdb stores just in-frame clones and leaves some out. From that table come the V and J calls and clone size; the DNA was used to work out D and trimming. The sample has roughly 300,000 clones, 70% to 90% seen once. The count of this clone is one. The participants were between roughly 18 and 100 years old and came from 24 US areas.

Sequencing input: PBMCs or T cells enriched from blood (not recorded which). The gene calls are TRBV18 and TRBJ1-4; D may be TRBD1 (5 bases). The TCR originated in a woman in her 30s who had recovered from COVID-19. The CDR3 reads CASSRQSNEKLFF. The CDR3 region has the DNA TGTGCCAGCTCGCGACAGTCTAATGAAAAACTGTTTTTT.